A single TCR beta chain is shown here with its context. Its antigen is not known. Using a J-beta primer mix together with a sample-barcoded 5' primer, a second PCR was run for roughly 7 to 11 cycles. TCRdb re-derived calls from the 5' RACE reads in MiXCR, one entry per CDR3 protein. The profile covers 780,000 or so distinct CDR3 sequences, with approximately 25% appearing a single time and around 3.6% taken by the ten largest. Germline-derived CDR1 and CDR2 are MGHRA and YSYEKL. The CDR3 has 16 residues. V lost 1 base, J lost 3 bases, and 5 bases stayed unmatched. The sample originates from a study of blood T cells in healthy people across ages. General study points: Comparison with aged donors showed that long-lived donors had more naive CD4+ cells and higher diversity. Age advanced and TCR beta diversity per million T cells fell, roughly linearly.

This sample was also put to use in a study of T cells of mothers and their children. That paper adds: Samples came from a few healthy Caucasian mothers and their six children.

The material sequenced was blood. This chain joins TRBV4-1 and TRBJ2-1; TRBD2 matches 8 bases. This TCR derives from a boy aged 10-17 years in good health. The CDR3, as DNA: TGCGCCAGCAGCCAAGGTCCCAGCGGGAGCTACAATGAGCAGTTCTTC. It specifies CASSQGPSGSYNEQFF.